This passage covers 20 T cell receptor beta chains from one sample sequenced in a study of T cells after yellow fever vaccination. MiXCR was run by TCRdb on the 5' RACE reads, yielding one entry per CDR3 protein. The sample lists approximately 250,000 distinct CDR3 sequences; roughly 4% were seen once. Sequenced material: PBMCs, taken 15 days after the yellow fever booster vaccination. These receptors were taken from a man between 18 and 29 years old who received the YFV17D yellow fever vaccine.

This clonotype was recorded many times. The CDR3 DNA reads as TGTGCCAGCTCACGCGGCAGCAGGGAGACCCAGTACTTC. It codes for CASSRGSRETQYF. J is TRBJ2-5 and V is TRBV18, with D unresolved. The germline V gene encodes CDR1 KGHSH and CDR2 LQKENI. Trimming took 4 bases from V and 5 from J, leaving 11 bases between them. The CDR3 has 13 residues.

This clonotype was counted at least ten times. The chain is built from TRBV5-1 and TRBJ1-6; tentatively, D is TRBD1 (6 bases). The length of the CDR3 is 16 residues. Trimming pared 1 base from V and 6 bases from J, leaving 14 bases between. Germline CDR1 is SGHRS and CDR2 is YFSETQ. The CDR3 region has the DNA TGCGCCAGCAGCTTGCAGGGGCGTACTGGTAATTCACCCCTCCACTTT. Protein: CASSLQGRTGNSPLHF.

This clonotype was picked up many times. The J gene is TRBJ2-3, the V gene TRBV5-1; the D is unclear. Trimming pared 4 bases from V and 0 bases from J, leaving 18 bases between. CDR1 SGHRS and CDR2 YFSETQ come from the germline V gene. The CDR3 extends over 17 amino acids. Here the CDR3 reads CASSPRWASASTDTQYF. The CDR3 nucleotides read TGCGCCAGCAGCCCGCGGTGGGCGTCCGCTAGCACAGATACGCAGTATTTT.

This clonotype was counted ten times or more. This chain uses TRBV10-3 with TRBJ2-6, with D perhaps TRBD1 (5 bases). Germline CDR1 and CDR2: ENHRY and SYGVKD. V was cut by 4 bases and J by 0 bases, with 7 bases left in between. This CDR3 has 15 residues. For the CDR3, the DNA is TGTGCCATCAGTGGACAGCTCTCTGGGGCCAACGTCCTGACTTTC. Amino acid sequence: CAISGQLSGANVLTF.

The rearrangement joins TRBV21-1 to TRBJ2-5; the DNA was not compared with TRBD1, the D call given in the table. TRBV21-1 is designated a pseudogene. The CDR3 is 15 residues long. The CDR3 is CASSKPLTGQETQYF. CDR3 bases: TGTGCCAGCAGCAAACCCCTGACAGGACAAGAGACCCAGTACTTC.

The sample holds many counts of this clonotype. The gene calls are TRBV5-1 and TRBJ2-5; the D gene could be TRBD1 or TRBD2 (5 bases each). CDR1 and CDR2 from the germline V gene are SGHRS and YFSETQ. V was cut by 2 bases and J by 5 bases, with 16 bases left in between. The CDR3 runs 15 residues. CDR3 protein: CASSFGTRGVETQYF. The CDR3 nucleotides are TGCGCCAGCAGCTTCGGGACCCGGGGCGTGGAGACCCAGTACTTC.

This clonotype has at least ten counts. The chain has TRBV20-1 and TRBJ2-7; 7 nucleotides match TRBD1. The length of the CDR3 is 14 residues. V gave up 2 bases and J gave up 2 bases; unmatched junction bases: 6. Germline V CDR1 and CDR2: DFQATT, SNEGSKA (reference sequence). CDR3 coding DNA: TGCAGTGCTAGACCACAGGGGTTGACCTACGAGCAGTACTTC. The encoded protein is CSARPQGLTYEQYF.

This chain uses TRBV6-2 or TRBV6-3 with TRBJ2-7; 7 bases map to TRBD1. CDR3 length: 14 amino acids. Germline assignment: CDR1 MNHEY and CDR2 SVGEGT. The CDR3 DNA follows: TGTGCCAGTAGTTACAGGGGCACTTCCTACGAGCAGTACGTC. Its protein is CASSYRGTSYEQYV.

This clonotype was found many times. The V gene is TRBV19, the J gene TRBJ1-6, with TRBD1 identical over 8 bases. The trim removed 7 bases at V and 7 bases at J, leaving 6 bases unmatched. Germline lookup yields CDR1 LNHDA and CDR2 SQIVND (reference sequence). The CDR3 sequence is 14 residues long. For the CDR3, the DNA is TGTGCCAGTAAACAGGGGGAGTGGAATTCACCCCTCCACTTT. Protein product: CASKQGEWNSPLHF.

This clonotype has at least ten counts. This chain connects TRBV12-3 or TRBV12-4 to TRBJ1-5; 11 bases are shared with TRBD1. The CDR3 consists of 15 residues. V gave up 5 bases and J gave up 6 bases; unmatched junction bases: 6. The CDR3 region is CASSRGTGGTQPQHF. CDR3 coding DNA: TGTGCCAGCAGTCGTGGGACAGGGGGTACTCAGCCCCAGCATTTT.

This clonotype was observed many times. The chain uses TRBV12-3 or TRBV12-4 and TRBJ2-3; the D gene is possibly TRBD2 (6 bases). Trimming cost V 5 bases and J 0 bases, with 12 bases left between them. The CDR3 spans 15 residues. The CDR3 protein is CASSVRGESTDTQYF. The CDR3 DNA reads as TGTGCCAGCAGTGTCCGCGGGGAAAGCACAGATACGCAGTATTTT.

This clonotype was counted ten times or more. The CDR3 region is CSARSFGSEQFF. The CDR3 DNA reads as TGCAGTGCTAGATCATTTGGGAGTGAGCAGTTCTTC. V gene TRBV20-1 combines with J gene TRBJ2-1, with a possible D match to TRBD2 (5 bases). CDR3 size: 12 residues. Germline loops: CDR1 DFQATT, CDR2 SNEGSKA (reference sequence). The ends were cut back, 2 bases at V and 9 bases at J, with 11 bases in the middle.

This clonotype was counted many times. This rearrangement joins TRBV5-6 to TRBJ1-4; 11 nucleotides match TRBD1. The CDR3 contains 15 residues. Per germline, CDR1 SGHDT and CDR2 YYEEEE. After removal of 3 bases from V and 2 bases from J, the junction contained 0 bases not matched to a gene. This CDR3 is CASSWTGGTNEKLFF. The CDR3 DNA reads TGTGCCAGCAGCTGGACAGGGGGCACTAATGAAAAACTGTTTTTT.

This clonotype was recorded a few times. V is TRBV11-2 and J is TRBJ2-7; the D gene could be TRBD1 or TRBD2 (5 bases each). Deletions cut 4 bases from V and 2 bases from J, with 15 bases between. CDR3 length: 15 residues. Germline values: CDR1 SGHAT, CDR2 FQNNGV. The CDR3 here is CASSSDILGPYEQYF. Written as DNA, the CDR3 is TGTGCCAGCAGCTCGGACATCCTGGGACCCTACGAGCAGTACTTC. The variable domain in full, completed from reference TRBV11-2 and TRBJ2-7, reads EAGVAQSPRYKIIEKRQSVAFWCNPISGHATLYWYQQILGQGPKLLIQFQNNGVVDDSQLPKDRFSAERLKGVDSTLKIQPAKLEDSAVYLCASSSDILGPYEQYFGPGTRLTVT.

This clonotype was picked up many times. The chain has TRBV5-1 and TRBJ2-1; TRBD2 agrees at 7 bases. There are 12 residues in the CDR3. The germline CDR1 and CDR2 sequences are SGHRS and YFSETQ. The V segment lost 0 bases and the J segment 10 bases; nucleotides outside the gene matches: 1. This CDR3 reads CASSLVSGEQFF. DNA of the CDR3: TGCGCCAGCAGCTTGGTTAGCGGGGAGCAGTTCTTC.

The chain recombines TRBV18 with TRBJ2-3; a weak D match, TRBD1 (6 bases). V was cut by 0 bases and J by 4 bases, with 17 bases left in between. In germline, CDR1 is KGHSH, CDR2 LQKENI. The CDR3 has 17 residues. CDR3: CASSPPTGRGRADTQYF. Here the CDR3 DNA reads TGTGCCAGCTCACCACCAACAGGGAGAGGGCGGGCAGATACGCAGTATTTT.

This clonotype showed up many times. The V call is TRBV12-3 or TRBV12-4, the J call TRBJ2-7, with 15 bases lining up with TRBD2. The CDR3 has 15 amino acids. Trimming took 6 bases from V and 4 from J; bases not matched to a gene: 4. The CDR3 DNA reads as TGTGCCAGCAGCTCGGGACTAGCGGGGGGATACGAGCAGTACTTC. It specifies CASSSGLAGGYEQYF.

Ten or more counts support this clonotype. This chain connects TRBV5-6 to TRBJ1-2, with no clear D. V was trimmed by 4 bases and J by 2 bases, leaving 9 bases between them. The CDR3 is 13 amino acids. Germline V gene lookup returns CDR1 SGHDT and CDR2 YYEEEE. The CDR3 coding sequence is TGTGCCAGCAGCCGGGCGGGGAACTATGGCTACACCTTC. Translation: CASSRAGNYGYTF.

This clonotype was detected ten times or more. The rearrangement joins TRBV5-1 to TRBJ1-6; 9 bases are shared with TRBD1. Trimming cost V 3 bases and J 8 bases; bases outside gene matches: 12. From germline, CDR1 is SGHRS and CDR2 YFSETQ. The CDR3 contains 17 residues. The CDR3 loop is CASSSGPSGTGYSPLHF. CDR3 DNA: TGCGCCAGCAGCTCGGGACCTTCTGGGACAGGGTATTCACCCCTCCACTTT.

The sample holds many counts of this clonotype. The rearrangement joins TRBV5-1 to TRBJ2-7; D is undetermined. Per the germline V gene, CDR1 is SGHRS and CDR2 is YFSETQ. The CDR3 runs to 14 residues. V shed 0 bases and J shed 1 base, with 8 bases lying between them. CDR3 sequence: CASSLVGGSYEQYF. As DNA, the CDR3 is TGCGCCAGCAGCTTGGTTGGCGGATCCTACGAGCAGTACTTC.